The sequence of this T cell receptor (beta chain) was determined in a study of blood T cell repertoires in COVID-19. Everyone who took part was roughly 18 to 100 years old, and they came from fewer than 25 US areas. Clones were read by immunoSEQ multiplex PCR, and TCRdb kept only the in-frame ones, dropping some. The table shows under 300,000 clones, with more than 70% occurring only once. This CDR3 region has 17 residues. V dropped 6 bases and J dropped 2; count of bases not matched to a gene: 7. Germline V gene sequence: CDR1 KGHSH, CDR2 LQKENI. This sequence was found in a woman in her sixties in a cohort exposed to, infected with or recovered from COVID-19 (not recorded which). The specimen sequenced was PBMCs or T cells enriched from blood (not recorded which). The V gene is TRBV18, the J gene TRBJ2-1; 13 bases fit TRBD2. CDR3 bases: TGTGCCAGCTCCCGCCTAGGGACTAGCGGGACCTACAATGAGCAGTTCTTC. Translated: CASSRLGTSGTYNEQFF.